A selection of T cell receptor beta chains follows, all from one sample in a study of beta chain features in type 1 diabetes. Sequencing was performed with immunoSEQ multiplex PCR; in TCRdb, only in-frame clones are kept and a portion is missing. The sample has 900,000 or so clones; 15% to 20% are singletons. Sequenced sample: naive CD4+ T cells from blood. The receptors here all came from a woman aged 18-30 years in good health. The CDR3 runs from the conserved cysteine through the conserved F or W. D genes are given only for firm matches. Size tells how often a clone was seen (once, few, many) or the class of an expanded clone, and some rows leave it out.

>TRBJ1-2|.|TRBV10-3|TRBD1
TGTGCCATCAGGGCCGACAGGGAAGGATATGGCTACACCTTC
CAIRADREGYGYTF
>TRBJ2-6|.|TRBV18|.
TGTGCCAGCTCCCAGGGTCCTTTCGGTGCTGGGGCCAACGTCCTGACTTTC
CASSQGPFGAGANVLTF
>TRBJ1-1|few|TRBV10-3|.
TGTGCCATCAGTGACCGCCAGTCGGGTAACACTGAAGCTTTCTTT
CAISDRQSGNTEAFF
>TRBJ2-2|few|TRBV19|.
TGTGCCAGTACCGACTTCCCCGGGGAGCTGTTTTTT
CASTDFPGELFF
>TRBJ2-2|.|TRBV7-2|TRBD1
TGTGCCAGCAGCCCATCCGGGACAGGGCCCTTCAACACCGGGGAGCTGTTTTTT
CASSPSGTGPFNTGELFF
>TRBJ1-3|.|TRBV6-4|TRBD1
TGTGCCAGCAGGACTCTTTTGCCGGGACAGTTACGAAACACCATATATTTT
CASRTLLPGQLRNTIYF
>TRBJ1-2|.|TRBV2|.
TGTGCCAGCAGTGGGGGCTATGGCTACACCTTC
CASSGGYGYTF
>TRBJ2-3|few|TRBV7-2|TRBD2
TGTGCCAGCAGCACAGCTAGCGGAACCCTCACAGATACGCAGTATTTT
CASSTASGTLTDTQYF
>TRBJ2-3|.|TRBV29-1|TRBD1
TGCAGCGTGCCGGGACAGGGTTCAACGAGCACAGATACGCAGTATTTT
CSVPGQGSTSTDTQYF
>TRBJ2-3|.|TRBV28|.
TGTGCCAGCAGTTTATCTGGGGTACCAGATACGCAGTATTTT
CASSLSGVPDTQYF
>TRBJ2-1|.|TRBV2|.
TGTGCCAGCAGAAGAGGGGGACCCTTTCGGAACAATGAGCAGTTCTTC
CASRRGGPFRNNEQFF
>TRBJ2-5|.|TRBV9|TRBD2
TGTGCCAGCAGCCCGACTGGACTAGCGGGTGGCGTGACCCAGTACTTC
CASSPTGLAGGVTQYF
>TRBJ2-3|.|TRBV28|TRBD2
TGTGCCAGCACTGGGTCTAGCGGAACTAGCACAGATACGCAGTATTTT
CASTGSSGTSTDTQYF
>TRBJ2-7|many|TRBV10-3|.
TGTGCCATCAGTGAGTACAGGGACGGCTACGAGCAGTACTTC
CAISEYRDGYEQYF
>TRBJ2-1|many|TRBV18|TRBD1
TGTGCCAGCTCACCGGGACAGAGCTCCTACAATGAGCAGTTCTTC
CASSPGQSSYNEQFF
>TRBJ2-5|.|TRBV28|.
TGTGCCAGCAGTTCAAGCGGGCACAGCCAAGAGACCCAGTACTTC
CASSSSGHSQETQYF
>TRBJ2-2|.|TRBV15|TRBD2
TGTGCCACCAGCAGAGGGACTAGCGGGACTGCCGGGGAGCTGTTTTTT
CATSRGTSGTAGELFF
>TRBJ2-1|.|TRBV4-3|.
TGCGCCAGCAGCCAAGATCTGGACAGTCGCAATGAGCAGTTCTTC
CASSQDLDSRNEQFF
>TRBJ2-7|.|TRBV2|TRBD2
TGTGCCAGCAGTGCGCGCGCGTGGAGCGGGAGTGGCGTCGAGCAGTACTTC
CASSARAWSGSGVEQYF
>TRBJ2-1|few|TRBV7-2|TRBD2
TGTGCCAGCAGCTTAAGGCCCCGACTAGCGGTTAATGAGCAGTTCTTC
CASSLRPRLAVNEQFF
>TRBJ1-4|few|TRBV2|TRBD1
TGTGCCGGACGACAGGGGTTGGGTGAAAAACTGTTTTTT
CAGRQGLGEKLFF
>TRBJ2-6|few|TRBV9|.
TGTGTTTCGGTACCTCTAAACTCCGCTCGGGACTCTGGGGCCAACGTCCTGACTTTC
CVSVPLNSARDSGANVLTF
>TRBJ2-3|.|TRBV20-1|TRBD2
TGCAGTGCAGGGGACTACCATACGCAGTATTTT
CSAGDYHTQYF
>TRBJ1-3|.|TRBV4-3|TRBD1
TGCGCCAGCAGCCAAGAAGTCCTACAGGGGGCTGGAGGAAACACCATATATTTT
CASSQEVLQGAGGNTIYF
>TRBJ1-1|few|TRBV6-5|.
TGTGCCAGCAGTACCCGGCGACGTAGGGGGACTGAAGCTTTCTTT
CASSTRRRRGTEAFF
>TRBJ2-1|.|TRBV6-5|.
TGTGCCAGCAGTTACGGGCGCGTCTACAATGAGCAGTTCTTC
CASSYGRVYNEQFF
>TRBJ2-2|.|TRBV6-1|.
TGTGCCAGCAGCCAGTTCCTTATGAACACCGGGGAGCTGTTTTTT
CASSQFLMNTGELFF
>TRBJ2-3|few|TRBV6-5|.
TGTGCCAGCAGTCTACAGAACCTGGATACGCAGTATTTT
CASSLQNLDTQYF
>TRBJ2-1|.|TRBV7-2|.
TGTGCCAGCAGCTTAGGGGAGGCCAGGTACAATGAGCAGTTCTTC
CASSLGEARYNEQFF
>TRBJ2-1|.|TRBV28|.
TGTGCCAGCGGATTCACAGGAGGAAATAGCGGAAACAATGAGCAGTTCTTC
CASGFTGGNSGNNEQFF
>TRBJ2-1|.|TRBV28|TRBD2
TGTGCCACCGCCTCCGGCGCTAGCGGCTACAATGAGCAGTTCTTC
CATASGASGYNEQFF
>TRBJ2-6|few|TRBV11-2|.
TGTGCCAGCAGCTTTCGCTCTGGGGCCAACGTCCTGACTTTC
CASSFRSGANVLTF
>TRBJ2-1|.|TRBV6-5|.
TGTGCCAGCAGTTCACTCCGGGCCGGTCTCAATGAGCAGTTCTTC
CASSSLRAGLNEQFF
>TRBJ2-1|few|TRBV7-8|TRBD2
TGTGCCAGCAGCTCGAGACTAGCGACCTCCTACAATGAGCAGTTCTTC
CASSSRLATSYNEQFF
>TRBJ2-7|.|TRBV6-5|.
TGTGCCACTCGGCCTGGGGCGGGTGCAGTCTACGAGCAGTACTTC
CATRPGAGAVYEQYF
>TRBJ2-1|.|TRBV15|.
TGTGCCACCAGCAGAGGTGGGCAGGGACCATACAATGAGCAGTTCTTC
CATSRGGQGPYNEQFF
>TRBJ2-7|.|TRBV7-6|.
TGTGCCAGCAGCCCGAGACTAGTTACAACTTACGAGCAGTACTTC
CASSPRLVTTYEQYF
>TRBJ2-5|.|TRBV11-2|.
TGTGCCAGCAGCTTAACGTGGGAGACCCAGTACTTC
CASSLTWETQYF